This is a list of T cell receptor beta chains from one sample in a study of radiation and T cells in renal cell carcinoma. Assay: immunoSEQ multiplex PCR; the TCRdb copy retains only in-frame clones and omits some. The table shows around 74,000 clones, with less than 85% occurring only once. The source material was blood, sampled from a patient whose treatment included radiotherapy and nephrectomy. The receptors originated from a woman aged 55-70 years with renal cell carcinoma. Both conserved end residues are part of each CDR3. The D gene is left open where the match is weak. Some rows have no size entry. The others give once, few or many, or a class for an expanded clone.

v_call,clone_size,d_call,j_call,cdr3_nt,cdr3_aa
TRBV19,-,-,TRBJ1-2,TGTGCCAGTAGTAGGGCCCCGGGGCCCGTCGCCTCTAACTATGGCTACACCTTC,CASSRAPGPVASNYGYTF
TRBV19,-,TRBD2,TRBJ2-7,TGTGCCAGTAGTCGTCCCTTCGTTGCGGGAGGCTCCTACGAGCAGTACTTC,CASSRPFVAGGSYEQYF
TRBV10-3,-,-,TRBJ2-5,TGTGCCATCCGCCTCCGTCCGCAAGAGACCCAGTACTTC,CAIRLRPQETQYF
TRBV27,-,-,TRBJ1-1,TGTGCCAGCAGTCCATGGGGGGGGAACACTGAAGCTTTCTTT,CASSPWGGNTEAFF
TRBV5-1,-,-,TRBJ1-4,TGCGCCAGCAGCTCAGCACCACAGGGTACTAATGAAAAACTGTTTTTT,CASSSAPQGTNEKLFF
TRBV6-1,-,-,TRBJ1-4,TGTGCCAGCAGTTCGCGGTCAACTAATGAAAAACTGTTTTTT,CASSSRSTNEKLFF
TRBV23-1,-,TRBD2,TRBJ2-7,TGCGCCAGCAGTCAGCGGGGTCCACTTAGCGGGGGGTCCTACGAGCAGTACTTC,CASSQRGPLSGGSYEQYF
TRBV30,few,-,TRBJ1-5,TGTGCCTGGAGTGTCTGGGGGGTCCAGCCCCAGCATTTT,CAWSVWGVQPQHF
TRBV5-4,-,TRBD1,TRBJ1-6,TGTGCCAGCAGTAGCGGCCCGGGACAGAGGAATTCACCCCTCCACTTT,CASSSGPGQRNSPLHF
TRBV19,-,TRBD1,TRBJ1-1,TGTGCCAGTAGGGGGGACAGGGGGCCCGGCACTGAAGCTTTCTTT,CASRGDRGPGTEAFF
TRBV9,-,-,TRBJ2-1,TGTGCCAGCAGCGTAGCAGGGGTGAACGAGCAGTTCTTC,CASSVAGVNEQFF
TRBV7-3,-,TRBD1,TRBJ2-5,TGTGCCAGCAGCGTGAGCACCGGGACAGGGGAGACCCAGTACTTC,CASSVSTGTGETQYF
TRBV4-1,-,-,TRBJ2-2,TGCGCCAGCAGCGTTCCTATGCCACCAAACACCGGGGAGCTGTTTTTT,CASSVPMPPNTGELFF
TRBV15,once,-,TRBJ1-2,TGTGCCACCAGCAGAGGGATGGAGGTTTGGGGGGACTATGGCTACACCTTC,CATSRGMEVWGDYGYTF
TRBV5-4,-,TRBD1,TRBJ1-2,TGTGCCAGCAGCTTGGCAGGGGGTACCTATGGCTACACCTTC,CASSLAGGTYGYTF
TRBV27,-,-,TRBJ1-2,TGTGCCAGCAGTTTGGGGGGTCAGCTTAACTATGGCTACACCTTC,CASSLGGQLNYGYTF